The 27 T cell receptor beta chains below come from one sample, sequenced in a study of blood T cell repertoires in COVID-19. Measured with immunoSEQ multiplex PCR; TCRdb has only the in-frame clones, and not every one. This table holds around 200,000 clones, 86% found once. Sequencing was carried out using PBMCs or T cells enriched from blood (not recorded which). These receptors were obtained from a man aged 40-50 years with acute COVID-19.

This clone was observed once. CDR3 nucleotide sequence: TGTGCCAGCTCGTCCGGTCTCAATGAGCAGTTCTTC. Translated, it gives CASSSGLNEQFF. The chain couples TRBV18 to TRBJ2-1, with D unresolved. CDR1 KGHSH and CDR2 LQKENI come from the germline V gene. Between the trimmed V and J ends, which lost 6 bases and 6 bases, there was a span of 9 bases. This CDR3 comprises 12 residues. Complete variable domain (other parts from reference TRBV18 and TRBJ2-1): NAGVMQNPRHLVRRRGQEARLRCSPMKGHSHVYWYRQLPEEGLKFMVYLQKENIIDESGMPKERFSAEFPKEGPSILRIQQVVRGDSAAYFCASSSGLNEQFFGPGTRLTVL.

The chain couples TRBV27 to TRBJ2-4; no reliable D call. Germline V gene lookup returns CDR1 MNHEY and CDR2 SMNVEV (reference sequence). Trimming took 2 bases from V and 0 from J, leaving 14 bases between them. This CDR3 has 17 amino acids. The CDR3 here is CASSLNPPALAKNIQYF. Here the CDR3 DNA reads TGTGCCAGCAGTTTAAACCCCCCCGCACTAGCCAAAAACATTCAGTACTTC.

This clone showed up just once. The rearrangement uses TRBV18 and TRBJ2-3; TRBD1 is a possible D gene (6 bases). Germline V CDR1 and CDR2: KGHSH, LQKENI. This CDR3 is 15 amino acids long. V was cut by 1 base and J by 2 bases, with 10 bases left in between. The CDR3 loop is CASSPRGRTTDTQYF. The CDR3 nucleotides read TGTGCCAGCTCACCACGGGGGCGGACCACAGATACGCAGTATTTT.

In its sample, this clone was seen many times. The sample holds other DNA sequences that translate to the same CDR3. V gene TRBV5-1 combines with J gene TRBJ2-1; 12 nucleotides agree with TRBD2. Looked up from germline, CDR1 is SGHRS and CDR2 is YFSETQ. The trim removed 0 bases at V and 3 bases at J, leaving 7 bases unmatched. CDR3 length equals 18 residues. The CDR3, as DNA: TGCGCCAGCAGCTTGGGATATTCTAGCGGGAGGGTCTACAATGAGCAGTTCTTC. Encoded protein: CASSLGYSSGRVYNEQFF. The variable domain in full, completed from reference TRBV5-1 and TRBJ2-1, reads KAGVTQTPRYLIKTRGQQVTLSCSPISGHRSVSWYQQTPGQGLQFLFEYFSETQRNKGNFPGRFSGRQFSNSRSEMNVSTLELGDSALYLCASSLGYSSGRVYNEQFFGPGTRLTVL.

The chain is built from TRBV2 and TRBJ1-5; tentative D call: TRBD1 (6 bases). CDR1 SNHLY and CDR2 FYNNEI come from the germline V gene. V shed 0 bases and J shed 1 base, with 19 bases lying between them. There are 19 residues in the CDR3. The CDR3 protein is CASSEAFVRTVKSNQPQHF. The CDR3 DNA reads TGTGCCAGCAGTGAAGCCTTCGTTAGGACAGTGAAAAGCAATCAGCCCCAGCATTTT.

CDR3 amino acids: CASSLNFGELFF. CDR3 nucleotides: TGTGCCAGCAGTTTAAACTTCGGGGAGCTGTTTTTT. The chain couples TRBV28 to TRBJ2-2; unclear D gene. This CDR3 has 12 amino acids. V gave up 2 bases and J gave up 7 bases, with 5 bases separating them. Germline V gene sequence: CDR1 MDHEN, CDR2 SYDVKM.

Here the CDR3 reads CASSPRDRKKLFF. The CDR3 coding sequence is TGTGCCAGCAGCCCCCGGGACAGGAAAAAACTGTTTTTT. The V gene is TRBV7-9, the J gene TRBJ1-4; 8 nucleotides match TRBD1. Germline CDR1 and CDR2: SEHNR and FQNEAQ (reference sequence). V shed 5 bases and J 9 bases; nucleotides not matched to a gene: 5. The CDR3 totals 13 residues.

This clone has a single count. This chain uses TRBV19 with TRBJ1-1, with 8 bases that match TRBD1. This CDR3 region has 14 residues. The V gene end was trimmed by 4 bases and the J gene end by 6 bases; junction bases not matched to a gene: 7. Per the germline V gene, CDR1 is LNHDA and CDR2 is SQIVND (reference sequence). The chain's CDR3 is CASSTIQGGAEAFF. The CDR3 nucleotides read TGTGCCAGTAGTACCATACAGGGGGGAGCTGAAGCTTTCTTT.

This clone showed up just a few times. This chain joins TRBV27 and TRBJ2-7, with TRBD2 as a possible D gene (6 bases). The CDR3 spans 13 residues. Trimming took off 5 bases at V and 7 bases at J, with 15 bases between the two ends. The germline gives CDR1 MNHEY, CDR2 SMNVEV (reference sequence). This CDR3 reads CASSQSQRGEQYF. The CDR3, as DNA: TGTGCCAGCAGTCAATCCCAACGGGGGGAGCAGTACTTC.

The gene calls are TRBV18 and TRBJ1-3; TRBD1 agrees at 7 bases. In germline, CDR1 is KGHSH, CDR2 LQKENI. The CDR3 has 15 amino acids. The trim removed 7 bases at V and 1 base at J, leaving 7 bases unmatched. The CDR3 sequence is CASYNQGESGNTIYF. CDR3 bases: TGTGCCAGCTATAATCAGGGGGAATCTGGAAACACCATATATTTT.

The CDR3 is CASSLDQDTQYF. CDR3 DNA: TGCGCCAGCAGCTTGGACCAGGATACGCAGTATTTT. V and J are TRBV5-1 and TRBJ2-3; D gene unclear. Deletions cut 0 bases from V and 6 bases from J, with 5 bases between. This CDR3 spans 12 amino acids. Germline CDR1 is SGHRS and CDR2 is YFSETQ.

This clone turned up a few times. The chain has TRBV7-3 and TRBJ2-1; TRBD2 agrees at 8 bases. V lost 3 bases, J lost 6 bases, and 7 bases stayed unmatched. The CDR3 contains 15 residues. Germline V gives CDR1 SGHTA, CDR2 FQGTGA. In DNA form, the CDR3 reads TGTGCCAGCAGCTTTGGACGGGAGGGCAGCAATGAGCAGTTCTTC. Translation: CASSFGREGSNEQFF.

The chain uses TRBV9 and TRBJ1-1; D not certain. V dropped 4 bases and J dropped 1 base, with 20 bases sitting between them. CDR1 is SGDLS and CDR2 is YYNGEE in the germline V gene. The CDR3 has 17 residues. The CDR3 DNA follows: TGTGCCAGCAGCCCCATGGGCACCCTAAAGACGAACACTGAAGCTTTCTTT. Translation gives CASSPMGTLKTNTEAFF.

The table lists this clone with a few counts. The chain links TRBV25-1 to TRBJ1-4, with TRBD1 identical over 7 bases. From germline, CDR1 is MGHDK and CDR2 SYGVNS. The CDR3 length is 16 residues. V lost 5 bases and J lost 1; bases outside the gene matches: 7. CDR3 sequence reads: CASSPQTGETNEKLFF. The DNA of the CDR3 is TGTGCCAGCAGTCCCCAAACAGGGGAAACTAATGAAAAACTGTTTTTT.

This clone was seen a few times. The rearrangement links TRBV28 to TRBJ1-6; 11 nucleotides match TRBD1. V was clipped by 2 bases and J by 18 bases; unmatched bases: 9. The CDR3 length is 14 residues. Germline CDR1 reads MDHEN; CDR2 reads SYDVKM. The CDR3: CASSLNSDRGRRHF. For the CDR3, the DNA is TGTGCCAGCAGTTTAAATTCGGACAGGGGGCGCCGCCACTTT.

V usage is TRBV28 and J usage is TRBJ2-3; D unresolved. Trimming cost V 8 bases and J 3 bases, with 21 bases left between them. The CDR3 length is 16 residues. Germline V CDR1 and CDR2: MDHEN, SYDVKM. Here the CDR3 DNA reads TGTGCCAGCTTCCCCACCGGGTTAGCAGAAACAGATACGCAGTATTTT. This sequence encodes CASFPTGLAETDTQYF.

The chain carries TRBV2 and TRBJ1-1, with a weak D call TRBD1 (5 bases). This CDR3 has 14 amino acids. The germline gives CDR1 SNHLY, CDR2 FYNNEI. V was trimmed by 6 bases and J by 1 base, leaving 12 bases between them. The CDR3 loop reads CASRQEFRNTEAFF. CDR3 nucleotides: TGTGCCAGCAGACAGGAATTTAGGAACACTGAAGCTTTCTTT.

The CDR3 loop is CASSLGDGGGYTF. In DNA form, the CDR3 reads TGTGCCAGCAGCTTAGGAGACGGCGGTGGCTACACCTTC. The chain recombines TRBV7-9 with TRBJ1-2; no definite D call. The CDR3 extends over 13 amino acids. With 1 base removed from V and 7 bases from J, the gap between germline ends came to 10 bases. Germline V gives CDR1 SEHNR, CDR2 FQNEAQ (reference sequence).

The V and J genes are TRBV11-2 and TRBJ2-1, with 8 nucleotides matching TRBD2. The CDR3 is made up of 16 amino acids. The J segment lost 8 bases and the V segment lost 1 base, leaving 10 bases of the junction unmatched. Germline assignment: CDR1 SGHAT and CDR2 FQNNGV. The CDR3, as DNA: TGTGCCAGCAGCTTAGGCAGCGGGGGTTATAGAGATGAGCAGTTCTTC. This codes for CASSLGSGGYRDEQFF. Filled out from reference TRBV11-2 and TRBJ2-1, the complete variable domain reads EAGVAQSPRYKIIEKRQSVAFWCNPISGHATLYWYQQILGQGPKLLIQFQNNGVVDDSQLPKDRFSAERLKGVDSTLKIQPAKLEDSAVYLCASSLGSGGYRDEQFFGPGTRLTVL.

The chain couples TRBV7-9 to TRBJ1-2; TRBD1 matches at 7 bases. The CDR3 loop spans 14 amino acids. Unmatched junction bases numbered 11, after V lost 5 bases and J lost 8 bases. CDR1 and CDR2 from the germline V gene are SEHNR and FQNEAQ (reference sequence). The CDR3 sequence: CASSIPGTAWGYTF. CDR3 sequence (DNA): TGTGCCAGCAGCATCCCGGGGACAGCCTGGGGCTACACCTTC.

V and J are TRBV21-1 and TRBJ1-5; TRBD1 was called by the table and not checked on the DNA. TRBV21-1 is given as a pseudogene. This CDR3 has 16 amino acids. As DNA, the CDR3 is TGTGCCAGCAGCAAACCAGGGACAAGGCCAGACCAGCCCCAGCATTTT. It codes for CASSKPGTRPDQPQHF.

The chain carries TRBV6-5 and TRBJ2-5, with a tentative D call TRBD1 (5 bases). This CDR3 spans 14 amino acids. The V end was cut by 5 bases, the J end by 3 bases, with 13 bases between. Per the germline V gene, CDR1 is MNHEY and CDR2 is SVGAGI. The CDR3 DNA follows: TGTGCCAGCAGTCACAAGACAGCAAAAGAGACCCAGTACTTC. Protein: CASSHKTAKETQYF.

This clone was detected a few times. The genes are TRBV6-5 and TRBJ1-2; possibly TRBD1 for D (6 bases). Trimming took 6 bases from V and 0 from J, leaving 8 bases between them. The CDR3 runs 13 residues. Germline CDR1 is MNHEY and CDR2 is SVGAGI. The CDR3 is CASRGDTNYGYTF. CDR3 coding DNA: TGTGCCAGCAGAGGGGACACTAACTATGGCTACACCTTC.

The CDR3 here is CASSKWTSEGYEQYF. As DNA, the CDR3 is TGTGCCAGCAGCAAATGGACTAGCGAGGGCTACGAGCAGTACTTC. The genes are TRBV4-2 and TRBJ2-7; 9 positions agree with TRBD2. After removal of 5 bases from V and 3 bases from J, the junction contained 8 bases not matched to a gene. CDR1 and CDR2 from the germline V gene are LGHNA and YNFKEQ. CDR3 size: 15 residues.

This clone was recorded once. The gene calls are TRBV30 and TRBJ2-7; 11 bases map to TRBD2. Losses at the gene ends were 4 bases for V and 9 bases for J; bases not matched to a gene: 8. This CDR3 is built from 13 residues. Germline CDR1 and CDR2: GTSNPN and SVGIG (reference sequence). The CDR3, as DNA: TGTGCCTGGATTCCTAGCGGGGGGTTCTGGCAGTACTTC. Its protein is CAWIPSGGFWQYF.

CDR3 nucleotides: TGTGCCAGCAGCCAAGGGGGCTCGCCTGGGACCCAGTACTTC. Its protein product is CASSQGGSPGTQYF. V is TRBV14 and J is TRBJ2-5, with D perhaps TRBD1 (5 bases). The CDR3 loop spans 14 amino acids. The germline gives CDR1 SGHDN, CDR2 FVKESK. Deletions cut 1 base from V and 7 bases from J, with 13 bases between.

This clone was recorded only once. This chain links TRBV9 with TRBJ2-1; tentatively, D is TRBD1 (6 bases). V was shortened by 0 bases and J by 4 bases, with 11 bases between the two germline ends. Germline CDR1 and CDR2: SGDLS and YYNGEE. The length of the CDR3 is 15 residues. The CDR3 nucleotides read TGTGCCAGCAGCGTAGGAAGGGGGAATTACAATGAGCAGTTCTTC. Its translation is CASSVGRGNYNEQFF. The whole variable domain, filled in from reference TRBV9 and TRBJ2-1, reads DSGVTQTPKHLITATGQRVTLRCSPRSGDLSVYWYQQSLDQGLQFLIQYYNGEERAKGNILERFSAQQFPDLHSELNLSSLELGDSALYFCASSVGRGNYNEQFFGPGTRLTVL.